A selection of T cell receptor beta chains follows, all from one sample in a study of T cells after yellow fever vaccination. One entry per CDR3 protein results from TCRdb running MiXCR on the 5' RACE reads. The sample yields hundreds of thousands of distinct CDR3 sequences, around 20% seen once. Sequencing was performed on PBMCs, taken before the yellow fever booster vaccination. These TCRs come from a young man who received the YFV17D yellow fever vaccine. Each CDR3 is given with its conserved first and last residue. A D gene is named only where the DNA matches it firmly. Size is stated for part of the rows, as once, few or many counts, or as a class when the clone is expanded.

d_gene,v_gene,j_gene,abundance,CDR3aa,CDR3nt
NA,TRBV21-1,TRBJ1-1,NA,CASTHGDTEAFF,TGTGCCAGCACTCACGGGGACACTGAAGCTTTCTTT
NA,TRBV6-6,TRBJ2-4,few,CASNNEGLGIQYF,TGTGCCAGCAATAACGAGGGGCTGGGCATTCAGTACTTC
TRBD1,TRBV6-5,TRBJ1-2,few,CASSTGVRGYGYTF,TGTGCCAGCAGCACAGGGGTCCGGGGCTATGGCTACACCTTC
TRBD1,TRBV15,TRBJ2-7,NA,CATSRGTGNYEQYF,TGTGCCACCAGCAGAGGGACAGGAAACTACGAGCAGTACTTC
NA,TRBV28,TRBJ2-5,many,CASSSMGTQYF,TGTGCCAGCAGCTCTATGGGGACCCAGTACTTC
TRBD1,TRBV11-2,TRBJ2-7,NA,CASSFTGVSYEQYF,TGTGCCAGCAGCTTCACAGGGGTGTCCTACGAGCAGTACTTC
NA,TRBV6-5,TRBJ2-2,few,CASSYRTTGELFF,TGTGCCAGCAGTTACAGGACCACCGGGGAGCTGTTTTTT
NA,TRBV27,TRBJ1-5,few,CASSLQGAPDQPQHF,TGTGCCAGCAGTCTGCAAGGGGCGCCGGATCAGCCCCAGCATTTT
NA,TRBV10-3,TRBJ2-1,NA,CAISVRELAENEQFF,TGTGCCATCAGTGTACGAGAACTAGCCGAAAATGAGCAGTTCTTC
NA,TRBV4-3,TRBJ2-5,NA,CASSQDSSAGQETQYF,TGCGCCAGCAGCCAAGATTCATCGGCAGGTCAAGAGACCCAGTACTTC
TRBD1,TRBV6-5,TRBJ1-2,NA,CASSPYDRGGYGYTF,TGTGCCAGCAGTCCATACGACAGGGGAGGTTATGGCTACACCTTC
NA,TRBV7-9,TRBJ1-3,few,CASSSNAAGNTIYF,TGTGCCAGCAGCTCGAACGCAGCTGGAAACACCATATATTTT
TRBD2,TRBV6-1,TRBJ2-3,many,CASSEGTSHTDTQYF,TGTGCCAGCAGTGAAGGGACTAGCCACACAGATACGCAGTATTTT
TRBD2,TRBV27,TRBJ2-1,NA,CASSLAGPYNEQFF,TGTGCCAGCTCACTAGCGGGGCCTTACAATGAGCAGTTCTTC
NA,TRBV6-5,TRBJ1-3,few,CASSYGLSSGNTIYF,TGTGCCAGCAGTTACGGACTCTCCTCTGGAAACACCATATATTTT
NA,TRBV12-5,TRBJ1-2,many,CASRGNYGYTF,TGTGCTAGTCGTGGGAACTATGGCTACACCTTC
TRBD1,TRBV7-3,TRBJ1-5,few,CASSQGAYQPQHF,TGTGCCAGCAGCCAGGGGGCTTACCAGCCCCAGCATTTT
NA,TRBV6-5,TRBJ2-1,NA,CASSRGLSSYNEQFF,TGTGCCAGCAGTCGGGGCCTAAGCTCCTACAATGAGCAGTTCTTC
NA,TRBV4-1,TRBJ1-5,NA,CASSPRHISNQPQHF,TGCGCCAGCAGCCCCCGACATATCAGCAATCAGCCCCAGCATTTT
NA,TRBV7-2,TRBJ2-2,many,CASSPQVGSNTGELFF,TGTGCCAGCAGCCCCCAGGTCGGGTCGAACACCGGGGAGCTGTTTTTT
NA,TRBV7-9,TRBJ1-1,few,CASSLGDSSEAFF,TGTGCCAGCAGCTTGGGAGATTCTTCTGAAGCTTTCTTT
NA,TRBV7-8,TRBJ1-2,NA,CASSFKASYGYTF,TGTGCCAGCAGCTTCAAAGCTTCCTATGGCTACACCTTC
NA,TRBV7-2,TRBJ2-5,NA,CASSTQVGRIPETQYF,TGTGCCAGCAGCACGCAGGTGGGGCGGATACCAGAGACCCAGTACTTC
TRBD1,TRBV15,TRBJ2-1,NA,CATSSRDRLIDEQFF,TGTGCCACCAGCAGCCGGGACAGGCTCATCGATGAGCAGTTCTTC
NA,TRBV4-3,TRBJ1-2,NA,CASSQDILVARYTF,TGCGCCAGCAGCCAAGATATTCTGGTCGCGCGCTACACCTTC
NA,TRBV29-1,TRBJ1-4,NA,CSVGFGRIGEKLFF,TGCAGCGTTGGATTCGGGAGGATTGGGGAAAAACTGTTTTTT